This TCR beta chain was recovered during a study of T cells in women clearing cervical HPV infection. With regard to this clone: The CDR3 is cut off 3 residues early in the read; its end comes from the germline J gene.

Trimming stripped 1 base from V and 9 bases from J, with 10 bases between. The V gene's germline CDR1 is SGHTA and CDR2 FQGNSA. CDR3 length: 14 amino acids. Repertoires were generated with immunoSEQ multiplex PCR, while TCRdb's copy carries only in-frame clones and drops some. This repertoire includes 13,000 to 15,000 clones. The sample was blood buffy coat. The TCR was taken from a woman aged 18-70 years with a cervical HPV16 infection that either progressed to CIN3+ or cleared (not recorded which). This chain links TRBV7-2 with TRBJ1-6, with a weak D call TRBD1 (5 bases). This chain's CDR3 is CASSLESGGSPLHF. The sequenced CDR3 bases are TGTGCCAGCAGCTTAGAATCCGGGGGTTCACCC.